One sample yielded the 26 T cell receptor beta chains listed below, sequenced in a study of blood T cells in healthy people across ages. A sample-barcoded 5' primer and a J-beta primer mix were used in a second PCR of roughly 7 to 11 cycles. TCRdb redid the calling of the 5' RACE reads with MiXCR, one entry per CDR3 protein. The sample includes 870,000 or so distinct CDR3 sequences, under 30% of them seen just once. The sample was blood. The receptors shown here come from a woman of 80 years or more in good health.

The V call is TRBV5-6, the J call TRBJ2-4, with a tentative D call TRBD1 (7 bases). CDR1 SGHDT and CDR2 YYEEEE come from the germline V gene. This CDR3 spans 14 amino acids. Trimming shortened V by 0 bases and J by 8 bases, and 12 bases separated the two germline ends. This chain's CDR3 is CASSLEGGGDIQYF. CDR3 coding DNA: TGTGCCAGCAGCTTGGAAGGAGGGGGCGACATTCAGTACTTC.

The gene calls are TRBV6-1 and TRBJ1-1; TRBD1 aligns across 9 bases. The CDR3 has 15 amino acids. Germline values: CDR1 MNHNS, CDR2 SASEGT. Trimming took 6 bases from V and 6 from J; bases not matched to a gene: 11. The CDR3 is CASSIGQGSVAEAFF. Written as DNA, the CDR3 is TGTGCCAGCAGCATCGGACAGGGGAGTGTGGCTGAAGCTTTCTTT.

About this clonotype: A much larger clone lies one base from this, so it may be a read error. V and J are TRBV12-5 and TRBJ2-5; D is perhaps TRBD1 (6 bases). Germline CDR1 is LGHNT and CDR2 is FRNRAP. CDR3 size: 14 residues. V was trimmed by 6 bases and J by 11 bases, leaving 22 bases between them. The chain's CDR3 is CASGRGTGYNEQYF. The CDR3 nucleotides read TGTGCTAGTGGGAGGGGGACGGGTTACAATGAGCAGTACTTC.

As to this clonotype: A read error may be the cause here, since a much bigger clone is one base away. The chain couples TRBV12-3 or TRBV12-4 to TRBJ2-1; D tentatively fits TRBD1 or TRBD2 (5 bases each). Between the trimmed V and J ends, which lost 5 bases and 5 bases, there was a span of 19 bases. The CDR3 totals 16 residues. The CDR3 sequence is CASSRGAPPSHNEQFF. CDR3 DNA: TGTGCCAGCAGTCGAGGGGCTCCTCCTTCCCACAATGAGCAGTTCTTC.

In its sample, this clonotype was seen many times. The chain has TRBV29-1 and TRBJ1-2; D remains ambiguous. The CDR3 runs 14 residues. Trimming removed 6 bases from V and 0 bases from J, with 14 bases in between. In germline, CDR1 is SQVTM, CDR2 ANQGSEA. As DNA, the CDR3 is TGCAGCGTCCGGGGAAGGATAGCTAACTATGGCTACACCTTC. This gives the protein CSVRGRIANYGYTF. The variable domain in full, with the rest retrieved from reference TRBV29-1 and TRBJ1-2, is SAVISQKPSRDICQRGTSLTIQCQVDSQVTMMFWYRQQPGQSLTLIATANQGSEATYESGFVIDKFPISRPNLTFSTLTVSNMSPEDSSIYLCSVRGRIANYGYTFGSGTRLTVV.

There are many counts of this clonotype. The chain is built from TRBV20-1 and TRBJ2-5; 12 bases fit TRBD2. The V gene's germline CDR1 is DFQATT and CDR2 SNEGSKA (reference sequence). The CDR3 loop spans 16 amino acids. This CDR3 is CRAGGVTSGGPETQYF. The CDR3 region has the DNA TGCAGGGCTGGGGGTGTGACTAGCGGGGGACCGGAGACCCAGTACTTC.

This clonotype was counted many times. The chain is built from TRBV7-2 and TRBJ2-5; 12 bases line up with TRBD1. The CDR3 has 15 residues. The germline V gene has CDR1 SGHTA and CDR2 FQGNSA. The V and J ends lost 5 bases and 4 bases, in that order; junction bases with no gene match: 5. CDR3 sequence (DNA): TGTGCCAGCAGCCAGGGGGACAGGGGGCGAGAGACCCAGTACTTC. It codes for CASSQGDRGRETQYF.

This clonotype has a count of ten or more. For the CDR3, the DNA is TGTGCCAGCAGCCGTAGCGGGGGGGCGGGCACAGATACGCAGTATTTT. Translated, it gives CASSRSGGAGTDTQYF. J is TRBJ2-3 and V is TRBV7-2, with 11 bases identical to TRBD2. The CDR3 totals 16 residues. Germline V gene sequence: CDR1 SGHTA, CDR2 FQGNSA. With V trimmed by 5 bases and J by 1 base, 5 bases remained unmatched. The full variable domain, completed using reference TRBV7-2 and TRBJ2-3, is GAGVSQSPSNKVTEKGKDVELRCDPISGHTALYWYRQSLGQGLEFLIYFQGNSAPDKSGLPSDRFSAERTGGSVSTLTIQRTQQEDSAVYLCASSRSGGAGTDTQYFGPGTRLTVL.

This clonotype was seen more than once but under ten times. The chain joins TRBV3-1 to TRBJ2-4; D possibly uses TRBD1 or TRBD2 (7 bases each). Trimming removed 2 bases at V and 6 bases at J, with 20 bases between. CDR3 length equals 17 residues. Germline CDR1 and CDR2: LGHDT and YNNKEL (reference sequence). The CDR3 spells CASSQSRTTGRVNIQYF. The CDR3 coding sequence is TGTGCCAGCAGCCAATCCCGAACGACAGGGAGGGTAAACATTCAGTACTTC.

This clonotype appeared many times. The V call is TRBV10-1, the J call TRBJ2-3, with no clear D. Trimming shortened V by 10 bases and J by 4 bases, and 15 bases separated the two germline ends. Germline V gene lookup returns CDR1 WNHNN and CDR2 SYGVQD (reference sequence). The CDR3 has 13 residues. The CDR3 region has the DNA TGCGCCACCTCTTTGGGTTCTGCAGATACGCAGTATTTT. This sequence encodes CATSLGSADTQYF.

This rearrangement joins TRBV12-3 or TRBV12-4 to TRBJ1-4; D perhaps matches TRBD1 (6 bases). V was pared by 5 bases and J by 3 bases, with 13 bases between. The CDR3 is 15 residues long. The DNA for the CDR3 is TGTGCCAGCAGTACAGGGTTTAAAGCTAATGAAAAACTGTTTTTT. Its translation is CASSTGFKANEKLFF.

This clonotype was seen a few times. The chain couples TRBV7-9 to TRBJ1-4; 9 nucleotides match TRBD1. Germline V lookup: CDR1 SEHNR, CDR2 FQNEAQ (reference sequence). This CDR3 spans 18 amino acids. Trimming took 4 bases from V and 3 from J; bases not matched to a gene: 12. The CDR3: CASSSSTRTGVSNEKLFF. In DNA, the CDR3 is TGTGCCAGCAGCTCGTCCACCAGGACAGGGGTTTCTAATGAAAAACTGTTTTTT.

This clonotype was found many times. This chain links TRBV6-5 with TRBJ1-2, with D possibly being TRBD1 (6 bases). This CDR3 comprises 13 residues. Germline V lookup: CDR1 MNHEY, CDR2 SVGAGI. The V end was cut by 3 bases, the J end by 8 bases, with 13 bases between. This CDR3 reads CASSYRGAIGYTF. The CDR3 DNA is TGTGCCAGCAGTTATAGGGGGGCGATCGGCTACACCTTC.

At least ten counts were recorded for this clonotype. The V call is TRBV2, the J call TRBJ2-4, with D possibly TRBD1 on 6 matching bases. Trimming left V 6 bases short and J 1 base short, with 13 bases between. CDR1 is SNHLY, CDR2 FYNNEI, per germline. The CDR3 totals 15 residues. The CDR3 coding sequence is TGTGCCAGCAGAGATGACAGGTGGGCCAAAAACATTCAGTACTTC. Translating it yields CASRDDRWAKNIQYF. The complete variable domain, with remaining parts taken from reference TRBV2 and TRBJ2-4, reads EPEVTQTPSHQVTQMGQEVILRCVPISNHLYFYWYRQILGQKVEFLVSFYNNEISEKSEIFDDQFSVERPDGSNFTLKIRSTKLEDSAMYFCASRDDRWAKNIQYFGAGTRLSVL.

CDR3 protein: CASSLLTGTDTQYF. The CDR3 region has the DNA TGCGCCAGCAGCTTGCTTACGGGAACAGATACGCAGTATTTT. V usage is TRBV5-1 and J usage is TRBJ2-3; D might be TRBD2 (5 bases). V dropped 1 base and J dropped 3 bases, with 9 bases sitting between them. This CDR3 has 14 amino acids. CDR1 is SGHRS and CDR2 is YFSETQ in the germline V gene.

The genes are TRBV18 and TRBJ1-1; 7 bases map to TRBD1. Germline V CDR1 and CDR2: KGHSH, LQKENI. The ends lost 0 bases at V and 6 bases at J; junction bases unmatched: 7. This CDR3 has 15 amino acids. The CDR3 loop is CASSPPTGVASEAFF. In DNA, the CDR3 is TGTGCCAGCTCACCACCCACAGGGGTTGCATCTGAAGCTTTCTTT.

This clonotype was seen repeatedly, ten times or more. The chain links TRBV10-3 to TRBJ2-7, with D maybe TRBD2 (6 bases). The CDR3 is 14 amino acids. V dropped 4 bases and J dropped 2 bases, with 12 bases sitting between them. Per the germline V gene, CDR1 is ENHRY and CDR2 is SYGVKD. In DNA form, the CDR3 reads TGTGCCATCAGTGCCGGCGGGGCTACCTACGAGCAGTACTTC. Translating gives CAISAGGATYEQYF.

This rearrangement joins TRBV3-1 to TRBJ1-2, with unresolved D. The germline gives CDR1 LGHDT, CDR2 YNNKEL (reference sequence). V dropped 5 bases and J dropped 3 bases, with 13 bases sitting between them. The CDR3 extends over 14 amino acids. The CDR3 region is CASSTRTGHYGYTF. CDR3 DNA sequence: TGTGCCAGCAGCACGCGGACGGGTCACTATGGCTACACCTTC.

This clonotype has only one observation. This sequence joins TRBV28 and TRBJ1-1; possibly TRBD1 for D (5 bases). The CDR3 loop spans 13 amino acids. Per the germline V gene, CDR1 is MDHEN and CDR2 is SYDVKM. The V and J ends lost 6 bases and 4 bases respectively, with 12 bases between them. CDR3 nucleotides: TGTGCCAGCAGGGACAACTCCACCACTGAAGCTTTCTTT. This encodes CASRDNSTTEAFF.

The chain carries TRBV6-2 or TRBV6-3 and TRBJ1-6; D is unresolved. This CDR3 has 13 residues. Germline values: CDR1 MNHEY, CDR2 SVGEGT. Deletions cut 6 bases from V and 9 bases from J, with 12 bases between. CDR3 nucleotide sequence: TGTGCCAGCAGGCGAGTCGGGGTTTCACCCCTCCACTTT. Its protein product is CASRRVGVSPLHF.

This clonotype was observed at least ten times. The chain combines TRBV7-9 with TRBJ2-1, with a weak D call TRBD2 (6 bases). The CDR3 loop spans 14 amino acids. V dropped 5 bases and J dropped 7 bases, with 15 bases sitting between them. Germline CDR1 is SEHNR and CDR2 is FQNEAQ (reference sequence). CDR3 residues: CASSGMGGRNEQFF. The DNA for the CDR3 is TGTGCCAGCAGCGGGATGGGGGGAAGGAATGAGCAGTTCTTC.

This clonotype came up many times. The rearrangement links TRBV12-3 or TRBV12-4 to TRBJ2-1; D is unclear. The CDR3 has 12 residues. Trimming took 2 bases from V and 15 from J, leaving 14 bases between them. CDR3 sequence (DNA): TGTGCCAGCAGTTTAAGTACCCCCCCCTGGTTCTTC. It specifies CASSLSTPPWFF.

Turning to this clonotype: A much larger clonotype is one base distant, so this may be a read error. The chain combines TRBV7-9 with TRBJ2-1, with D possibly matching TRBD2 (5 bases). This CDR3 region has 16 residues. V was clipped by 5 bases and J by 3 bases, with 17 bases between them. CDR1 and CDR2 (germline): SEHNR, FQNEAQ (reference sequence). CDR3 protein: CASSAQARVLYNEQFF. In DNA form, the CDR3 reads TGTGCCAGCAGCGCCCAGGCGAGGGTCCTCTACAATGAGCAGTTCTTC. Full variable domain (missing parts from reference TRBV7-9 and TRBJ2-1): DTGVSQNPRHKITKRGQNVTFRCDPISEHNRLYWYRQTLGQGPEFLTYFQNEAQLEKSRLLSDRFSAERPKGSFSTLEIQRTEQGDSAMYLCASSAQARVLYNEQFFGPGTRLTVL.

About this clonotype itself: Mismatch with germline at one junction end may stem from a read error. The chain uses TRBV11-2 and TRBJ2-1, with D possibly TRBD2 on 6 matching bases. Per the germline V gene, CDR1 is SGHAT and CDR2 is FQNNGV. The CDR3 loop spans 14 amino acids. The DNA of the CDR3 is TGTGCCCGCAGCAACCGGGACTCGAACAATGAGCAGTTCTTC. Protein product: CARSNRDSNNEQFF.

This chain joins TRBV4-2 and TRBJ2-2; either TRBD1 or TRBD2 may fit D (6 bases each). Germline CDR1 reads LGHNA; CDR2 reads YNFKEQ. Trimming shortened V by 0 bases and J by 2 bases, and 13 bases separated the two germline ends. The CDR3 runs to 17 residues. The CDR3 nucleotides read TGTGCCAGCAGCCAAGATAAGGGGGACTCCAACACCGGGGAGCTGTTTTTT. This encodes CASSQDKGDSNTGELFF.

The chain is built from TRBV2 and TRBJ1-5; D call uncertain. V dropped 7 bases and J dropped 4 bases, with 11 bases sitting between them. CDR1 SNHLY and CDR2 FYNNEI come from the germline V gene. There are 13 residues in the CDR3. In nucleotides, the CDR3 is TGTGCCAGCATGATGGACGGAAATCAGCCCCAGCATTTT. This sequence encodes CASMMDGNQPQHF.